These 23 T cell receptor beta chains came from one sample sequenced in a study of cytomegalovirus exposure and HLA in healthy donors. Data came from immunoSEQ multiplex PCR; TCRdb stores just in-frame clones and leaves some out. Found here are roughly 310,000 clones, approximately 88% of them singletons; the top ten hold around 0.88%. The sample was PBMCs. These receptors were collected from a man aged 25 to 40 in good health and CMV-seronegative.

The chain carries TRBV4-1 and TRBJ2-5, with TRBD2 identical over 7 bases. The germline V gene has CDR1 MGHRA and CDR2 YSYEKL. This CDR3 is 13 amino acids long. V was pared by 3 bases and J by 10 bases, with 8 bases of the junction left unmatched. For the CDR3, the DNA is TGCGCCAGCAGCCAGCGAAGCGGGGTGCGCCAGTACTTC. It is translated as CASSQRSGVRQYF.

The chain uses TRBV29-1 and TRBJ2-2, with D maybe TRBD2 (7 bases). V was trimmed by 4 bases and J by 5 bases, leaving 11 bases between them. The CDR3 runs 13 residues. Per germline, CDR1 SQVTM and CDR2 ANQGSEA. The CDR3 coding sequence is TGCAGCGTTGTGAAGGGGGGGACCGGGGAGCTGTTTTTT. Translation gives CSVVKGGTGELFF.

This chain connects TRBV29-1 to TRBJ2-5, with a tentative D call TRBD1 (6 bases). This CDR3 has 10 residues. Germline V CDR1 and CDR2: SQVTM, ANQGSEA. V was trimmed by 7 bases and J by 5 bases, leaving 8 bases between them. CDR3 in amino acids: CSAGVETQYF. CDR3 nucleotides: TGCAGCGCAGGGGTGGAGACCCAGTACTTC.

The gene calls are TRBV7-9 and TRBJ2-1, with D maybe TRBD2 (6 bases). The V gene lost 5 bases and the J gene lost 9 bases, with 11 bases spanning the gap. Germline CDR1 SEHNR, CDR2 FQNEAQ (reference sequence). This CDR3 is built from 12 residues. In nucleotides, the CDR3 is TGTGCCAGCAGCCTATCGGGGGTTGAGCAGTTCTTC. Its translation is CASSLSGVEQFF.

The chain employs TRBV6-1 and TRBJ1-4, with a weak D call TRBD1 (5 bases). This CDR3 contains 16 residues. Germline CDR1 and CDR2: MNHNS and SASEGT. The V and J ends lost 1 base and 7 bases respectively, with 16 bases between them. In DNA, the CDR3 is TGTGCCAGCAGTGAAGGTGGGGGGTTTCTTGTTGAAAAACTGTTTTTT. Protein: CASSEGGGFLVEKLFF.

As regards this clone: Distinct nucleotide sequences in the sample also encode this CDR3. The rearrangement links TRBV9 to TRBJ2-3; D gene uncertain. Germline V gene data show CDR1 as SGDLS and CDR2 as YYNGEE. The V end was cut by 0 bases, the J end by 4 bases, with 3 bases between. The CDR3 length is 12 residues. The chain's CDR3 is CASSVAADTQYF. CDR3 sequence (DNA): TGTGCCAGCAGCGTAGCGGCAGATACGCAGTATTTT.

The rearrangement links TRBV5-4 to TRBJ1-2; 8 nucleotides line up with TRBD1. This CDR3 is built from 16 residues. V was pared by 4 bases and J by 4 bases, with 12 bases of the junction left unmatched. Per germline, CDR1 SGHNT and CDR2 YYREEE (reference sequence). CDR3 bases: TGTGCCAGCAGCGTGGCTACAGGGGGAGGATTCTATGGCTACACCTTC. The encoded protein is CASSVATGGGFYGYTF. Full variable domain (outside the CDR3, taken from reference TRBV5-4 and TRBJ1-2): ETGVTQSPTHLIKTRGQQVTLRCSSQSGHNTVSWYQQALGQGPQFIFQYYREEENGRGNFPPRFSGLQFPNYSSELNVNALELDDSALYLCASSVATGGGFYGYTFGSGTRLTVV.

This clone has just one count. The rearrangement links TRBV12-2 to TRBJ1-2; the DNA was not compared with TRBD1, the D call given in the table. TRBV12-2 is termed a pseudogene. The CDR3 is 17 residues long. CDR3 region: CASRLVFRTDHNYGYTF. CDR3 nucleotides: TGTGCAAGTCGCTTAGTTTTTCGGACAGACCATAACTATGGCTACACCTTC.

Remarks on this clone: The same CDR3 is also encoded by other DNA sequences in this sample. The rearrangement uses TRBV6-5 and TRBJ2-3; D might be TRBD1 (6 bases). Looked up from germline, CDR1 is MNHEY and CDR2 is SVGAGI. CDR3 length: 11 amino acids. Deletions cut 5 bases from V and 6 bases from J, with 6 bases between. This chain's CDR3 is CASSRGDTQYF. The CDR3 bases are TGTGCCAGCAGTAGGGGGGATACGCAGTATTTT.

The rearrangement joins TRBV6-7 to TRBJ2-3; TRBD2 agrees at 11 bases. TRBV6-7 is given ORF status, its function remaining uncertain. V shed 4 bases and J 5 bases; nucleotides not matched to a gene: 11. The CDR3 has 17 amino acids. Written as DNA, the CDR3 is TGTGCCAGCAGTTCCTTGATACTAGCGGGGGCCGGAGATACGCAGTATTTT. Its protein product is CASSSLILAGAGDTQYF.

The J gene is TRBJ2-2, the V gene TRBV4-1; D is undetermined. The CDR3 runs 13 residues. Between the trimmed V and J ends, which lost 4 bases and 6 bases, there was a span of 9 bases. Germline V gives CDR1 MGHRA, CDR2 YSYEKL. The CDR3 coding sequence is TGCGCCAGCAGCCCACTGTGGTCCGGGGAGCTGTTTTTT. It translates to CASSPLWSGELFF.

The rearrangement links TRBV9 to TRBJ2-1; D unresolved. Germline values: CDR1 SGDLS, CDR2 YYNGEE. The CDR3 is 13 amino acids. Trimming left V 3 bases short and J 13 bases short, with 17 bases between. This chain's CDR3 is CASSASPLGVQFF. The CDR3 DNA reads as TGTGCCAGCAGCGCCAGCCCCCTCGGAGTCCAGTTCTTC.

The chain carries TRBV2 and TRBJ1-6, with D unclear. CDR3 length equals 15 residues. The V gene's germline CDR1 is SNHLY and CDR2 FYNNEI. Trimming shortened V by 3 bases and J by 2 bases, and 8 bases separated the two germline ends. The CDR3 sequence is CASSDRQAYNSPLHF. The CDR3 nucleotides are TGTGCCAGCAGTGACCGCCAGGCCTATAATTCACCCCTCCACTTT. The full variable domain, with the rest looked up from reference TRBV2 and TRBJ1-6, is EPEVTQTPSHQVTQMGQEVILRCVPISNHLYFYWYRQILGQKVEFLVSFYNNEISEKSEIFDDQFSVERPDGSNFTLKIRSTKLEDSAMYFCASSDRQAYNSPLHFGNGTRLTVT.

This chain links TRBV9 with TRBJ1-1; TRBD1 is a possible D gene (5 bases). With 4 bases removed from V and 2 bases from J, the gap between germline ends came to 9 bases. Germline assignment: CDR1 SGDLS and CDR2 YYNGEE. The CDR3 runs 13 residues. CDR3 region: CASSTQGNTEAFF. The CDR3 bases are TGTGCCAGCAGCACCCAGGGTAACACTGAAGCTTTCTTT.

The chain carries TRBV5-4 and TRBJ2-4; 8 bases match TRBD2. The CDR3 has 14 amino acids. V was pared by 4 bases and J by 6 bases, with 6 bases of the junction left unmatched. CDR1 and CDR2 from the germline V gene are SGHNT and YYREEE (reference sequence). This chain's CDR3 is CASSPRTSPNIQYF. CDR3 DNA sequence: TGTGCCAGCAGCCCCAGGACTAGCCCAAACATTCAGTACTTC.

This chain connects TRBV6-6 to TRBJ1-1; 7 bases are a match to TRBD1. This CDR3 is 14 amino acids long. In germline, CDR1 is MNHNY, CDR2 SVGAGI (reference sequence). V lost 6 bases, J lost 6 bases, and 10 bases stayed unmatched. The CDR3 protein is CASRPNRGKSEAFF. DNA of the CDR3: TGTGCCAGCAGACCGAACAGGGGAAAGTCTGAAGCTTTCTTT.

The chain carries TRBV5-1 and TRBJ2-5; tentatively, D is TRBD1 (5 bases). Trimming pared 2 bases from V and 2 bases from J, leaving 16 bases between. Germline CDR1 SGHRS, CDR2 YFSETQ. The CDR3 length is 16 residues. CDR3 residues: CASSFLSGRDQETQYF. CDR3 nucleotide sequence: TGCGCCAGCAGCTTTCTCTCCGGCAGGGATCAAGAGACCCAGTACTTC.

The V and J genes are TRBV5-8 and TRBJ1-5; D possibly corresponds to TRBD1 (6 bases). The CDR3 loop spans 15 amino acids. V lost 5 bases and J 1 base, leaving 13 bases between the germline ends. The germline V gene encodes CDR1 SGHTS and CDR2 YDEGEE. The chain's CDR3 is CASRSGTTSNQPQHF. Written as DNA, the CDR3 is TGTGCCAGCAGGTCCGGGACAACCAGCAATCAGCCCCAGCATTTT.

The chain is built from TRBV7-2 and TRBJ1-2, with D tentatively TRBD1 (6 bases). This CDR3 has 15 residues. Germline CDR1 is SGHTA and CDR2 is FQGNSA. V lost 5 bases and J 4 bases, leaving 17 bases between the germline ends. Written as DNA, the CDR3 is TGTGCCAGCAGCGGATGGACGGAAGGGGGCTATGGCTACACCTTC. Its translation is CASSGWTEGGYGYTF.

The CDR3 loop is CASSWTGNTEAFF. CDR3 coding DNA: TGTGCCAGCAGCTGGACAGGGAACACTGAAGCTTTCTTT. This chain connects TRBV6-6 to TRBJ1-1, with 7 bases identical to TRBD1. The CDR3 contains 13 residues. The ends lost 6 bases at V and 1 base at J; junction bases unmatched: 2. CDR1 and CDR2 from the germline V gene are MNHNY and SVGAGI (reference sequence).

V is TRBV6-1 and J is TRBJ2-2; the D gene is possibly TRBD1 (6 bases). The V end was cut by 2 bases, the J end by 2 bases, with 12 bases between. From germline, CDR1 is MNHNS and CDR2 SASEGT. CDR3 size: 16 residues. CDR3: CASSEPSGTNTGELFF. CDR3 DNA: TGTGCCAGCAGTGAACCCTCGGGGACAAACACCGGGGAGCTGTTTTTT.

The rearrangement joins TRBV5-1 to TRBJ1-1; D is possibly TRBD1 (5 bases). CDR3 length: 14 residues. V was trimmed by 2 bases and J by 0 bases, leaving 8 bases between them. Per germline, CDR1 SGHRS and CDR2 YFSETQ. CDR3 amino acids: CASSFRGVNTEAFF. CDR3 nucleotides: TGCGCCAGCAGCTTTCGGGGGGTGAACACTGAAGCTTTCTTT.

The rearrangement joins TRBV6-5 to TRBJ1-1; D remains ambiguous. Germline assignment: CDR1 MNHEY and CDR2 SVGAGI. The germline V and J ends were trimmed by 3 bases and 4 bases, with 12 bases remaining between them. The CDR3 runs to 14 residues. CDR3 sequence: CASSYKGGITEAFF. The CDR3 coding sequence is TGTGCCAGCAGTTATAAAGGCGGTATCACTGAAGCTTTCTTT.